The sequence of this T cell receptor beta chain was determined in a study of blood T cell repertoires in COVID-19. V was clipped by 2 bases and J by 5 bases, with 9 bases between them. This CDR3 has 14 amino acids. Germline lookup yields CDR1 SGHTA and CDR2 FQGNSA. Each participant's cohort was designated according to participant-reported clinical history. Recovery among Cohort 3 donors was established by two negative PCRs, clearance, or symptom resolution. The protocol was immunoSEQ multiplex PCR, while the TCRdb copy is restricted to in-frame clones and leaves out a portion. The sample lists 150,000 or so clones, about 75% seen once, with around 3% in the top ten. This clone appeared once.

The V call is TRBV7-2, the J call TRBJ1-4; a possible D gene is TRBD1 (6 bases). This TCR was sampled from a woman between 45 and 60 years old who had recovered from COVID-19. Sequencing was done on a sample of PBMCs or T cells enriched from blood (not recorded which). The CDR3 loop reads CASSLTGTNEKLFF. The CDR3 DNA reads TGTGCCAGCAGCTTAACAGGGACCAATGAAAAACTGTTTTTT. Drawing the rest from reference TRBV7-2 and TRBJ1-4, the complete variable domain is GAGVSQSPSNKVTEKGKDVELRCDPISGHTALYWYRQSLGQGLEFLIYFQGNSAPDKSGLPSDRFSAERTGGSVSTLTIQRTQQEDSAVYLCASSLTGTNEKLFFGSGTQLSVL.